The source of this TCR beta chain is a study of shared clonotypes between healthy human individuals. Study-wide results and limits: Shared clonotypes across all four donors exceeded non-shared ones in generation probability.

Investigators divided CD4+ cells into CD45RA+ naive and CD45RA-negative memory subsets. Each sorted subset replicate got 200 ng genomic DNA, roughly 27,000 genomes. Sequencing used immunoSEQ multiplex PCR; TCRdb keeps in-frame clones, though not all of them. The sample consists of a few million clones, approximately 96% of them appearing once. A remark on this clone: Its antigen is undetermined. The sample holds other DNA sequences that translate to the same CDR3.

The sequenced sample was naive CD4+ T cells sorted from blood. Described subset: CD45RA+ positively selected. The sequence derives from a man aged 18-30 years in good health.

The CDR3 nucleotides are TGTGCCAGCAGCTTCTCCGGGGCCCAAGAGACCCAGTACTTC. This codes for CASSFSGAQETQYF. V gene TRBV5-4 combines with J gene TRBJ2-5; TRBD1 or TRBD2 may be the D gene (5 bases each). V was shortened by 2 bases and J by 1 base, with 9 bases between the two germline ends. Germline V gives CDR1 SGHNT, CDR2 YYREEE (reference sequence). The CDR3 extends over 14 amino acids.